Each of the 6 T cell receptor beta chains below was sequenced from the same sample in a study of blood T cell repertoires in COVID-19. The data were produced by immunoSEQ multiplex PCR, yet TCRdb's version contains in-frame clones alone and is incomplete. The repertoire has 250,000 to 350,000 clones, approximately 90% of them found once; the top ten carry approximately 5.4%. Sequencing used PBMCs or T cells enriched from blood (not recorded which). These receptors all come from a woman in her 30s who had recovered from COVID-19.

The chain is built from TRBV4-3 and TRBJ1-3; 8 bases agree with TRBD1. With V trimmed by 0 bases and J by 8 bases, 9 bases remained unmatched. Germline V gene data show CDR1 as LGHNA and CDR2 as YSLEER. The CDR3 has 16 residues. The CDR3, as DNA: TGCGCCAGCAGCCAAGAGGCAGGGGGCGCCGGACACACCATATATTTT. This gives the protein CASSQEAGGAGHTIYF.

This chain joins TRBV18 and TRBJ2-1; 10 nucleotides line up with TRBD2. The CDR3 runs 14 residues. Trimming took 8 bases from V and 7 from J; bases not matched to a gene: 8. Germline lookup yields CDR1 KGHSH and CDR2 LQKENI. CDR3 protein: CASTAGGPGNEQFF. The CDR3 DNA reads TGTGCCAGCACAGCGGGGGGGCCGGGTAATGAGCAGTTCTTC.

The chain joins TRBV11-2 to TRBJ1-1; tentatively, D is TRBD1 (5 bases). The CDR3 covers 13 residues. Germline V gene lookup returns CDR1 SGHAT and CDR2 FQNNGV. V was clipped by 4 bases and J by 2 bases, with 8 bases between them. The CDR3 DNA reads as TGTGCCAGCAGCTCGCAGGGTAACACTGAAGCTTTCTTT. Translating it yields CASSSQGNTEAFF.

CDR3 loop: CASSQDLVSRAGASEETQYF. CDR3 nucleotides: TGCGCCAGCAGCCAAGATCTGGTGAGCCGGGCGGGGGCCTCTGAAGAGACCCAGTACTTC. The chain couples TRBV4-3 to TRBJ2-5; TRBD2 might be the D (7 bases). The CDR3 length is 20 residues. V lost 0 bases and J lost 3, with 26 bases in between. Per the germline V gene, CDR1 is LGHNA and CDR2 is YSLEER.

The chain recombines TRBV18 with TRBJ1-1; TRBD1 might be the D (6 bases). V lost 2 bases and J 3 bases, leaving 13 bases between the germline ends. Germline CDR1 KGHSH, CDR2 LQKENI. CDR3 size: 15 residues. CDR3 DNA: TGTGCCAGCTCACCAGACCAACAGGGATACACTGAAGCTTTCTTT. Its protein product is CASSPDQQGYTEAFF.

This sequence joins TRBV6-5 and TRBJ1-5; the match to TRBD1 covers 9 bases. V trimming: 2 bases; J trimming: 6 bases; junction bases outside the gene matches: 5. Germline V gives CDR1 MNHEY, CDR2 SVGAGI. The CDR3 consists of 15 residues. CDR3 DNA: TGTGCCAGCAGTTACCTCGGACAGGGGATTCAGCCCCAGCATTTT. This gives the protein CASSYLGQGIQPQHF.